The 2 T cell receptor beta chains in this list originate from one sample, sequenced in a study of CD8 T cells in Susac syndrome. With random hexamers, about 0.45 to 1 ug RNA was reverse transcribed. TCRdb reanalysed the immunoSEQ multiplex PCR reads using MiXCR and keeps one entry per CDR3 protein. The sample holds under 70,000 distinct CDR3 sequences; around 95% are singletons and the top ten take 0.75%. The specimen was CD8+ T cells from PBMCs. Receptors originate from a human donor with Susac syndrome.

This clonotype was seen only once. The V and J genes are TRBV4-1 and TRBJ2-7; 8 bases fit TRBD2. Germline CDR1 is MGHRA and CDR2 is YSYEKL. V lost 0 bases to trimming and J lost 6 bases; unmatched junction nucleotides: 10. CDR3 length equals 16 residues. The CDR3 DNA reads TGCGCCAGCAGCCAAGATTCAGGGACTAGTCGCTCCGAGCAGTACTTC. Amino acid sequence: CASSQDSGTSRSEQYF.

The chain joins TRBV4-1 to TRBJ2-1; D is possibly TRBD2 (5 bases). Germline V lookup: CDR1 MGHRA, CDR2 YSYEKL. V was pared by 0 bases and J by 6 bases, with 9 bases between. CDR3 length: 14 amino acids. The CDR3 nucleotides read TGCGCCAGCAGCCAAGATAGGGAGATCAATGAGCAGTTCTTC. The encoded protein is CASSQDREINEQFF.